Listed below are T cell receptor beta chains from one sample, sequenced in a study of response to subunit inactivated influenza vaccine. Each CDR3 protein gets one entry after TCRdb re-called the RT-PCR reads with MiXCR. The repertoire includes some 500,000 distinct CDR3 sequences, 10% to 15% of them detected once, and around 12% sits in the top ten. The source material was PBMCs from blood, sampled about 40 days after vaccination. The receptors originated from a man between 45 and 60 years old who received an inactivated influenza vaccine. Each CDR3 is given with its conserved first and last residue. The D gene is left open where the match is weak. Expanded clones get a size class; other rows say once, few or many, or leave the size out.

clone size	J gene	CDR3 length	V gene	D gene	CDR3 DNA	CDR3 protein
.	TRBJ2-1	20	TRBV13	TRBD1	TGTGCCAGCAGCCCCGGGCGGATCGCACCCGGGACAGGAACCTACAATGAGCAGTTCTTC	CASSPGRIAPGTGTYNEQFF
many	TRBJ1-3	16	TRBV27	TRBD1	TGTGCCAGCAGTTCGTTACCGGGACAGGGAGGAAACACCATATATTTT	CASSSLPGQGGNTIYF
few	TRBJ1-6	16	TRBV5-1	.	TGCGCCAGCAGCTTGGACTCTCCCTTGGATAATTCACCCCTCCACTTT	CASSLDSPLDNSPLHF
many	TRBJ2-5	12	TRBV29-1	.	TGCAGCGTTGATGAAAGGGGAGAGACCCAGTACTTC	CSVDERGETQYF
.	TRBJ2-1	16	TRBV20-1	TRBD1	TGCAGTGCTAGAGATGTCAGGGGGTATGCCTTCAATGAGCAGTTCTTC	CSARDVRGYAFNEQFF
.	TRBJ2-7	15	TRBV7-8	TRBD1	TGTGCCAGCAGCCCTCCGGACAGGGGGCTGTGGGAGCAGTACTTC	CASSPPDRGLWEQYF
.	TRBJ2-1	13	TRBV7-8	.	TGTGCCAGCAGCTTACTTATGGGCAATGAGCAGTTCTTC	CASSLLMGNEQFF
few	TRBJ2-3	14	TRBV20-1	TRBD2	TGCAGTGCTCAAGCGGGGGCTAACACAGATACGCAGTATTTT	CSAQAGANTDTQYF
few	TRBJ1-4	13	TRBV20-1	.	TGCAGTGCTAGGTTCGGCCATAATGAAAAACTGTTTTTT	CSARFGHNEKLFF
many	TRBJ2-2	18	TRBV4-3	.	TGCGCCAGCAGCCAAGATCTCTTCGGGGGAACGAACACCGGGGAGCTGTTTTTT	CASSQDLFGGTNTGELFF
.	TRBJ2-6	17	TRBV9	.	TGTGCCAGCGCGAAACAGGTAGTCCGCTCTGGGGCCAACGTCCTGACTTTC	CASAKQVVRSGANVLTF
.	TRBJ2-3	14	TRBV12-3/TRBV12-4	TRBD1	TGTGCCAGCAGGTCGACAGGGATGACAGATACGCAGTATTTT	CASRSTGMTDTQYF
many	TRBJ2-5	11	TRBV20-1	.	TGCAGTGCTAGCGGGGGTGAGACCCAGTACTTC	CSASGGETQYF
few	TRBJ2-5	14	TRBV18	.	TGTGCCAGCTCACCACCGAATGTTGCAGAGACCCAGTACTTC	CASSPPNVAETQYF
.	TRBJ2-5	14	TRBV5-1	.	TGCGCCAGCAATCTGGGAACAGGAAGGGAGACCCAGTACTTC	CASNLGTGRETQYF
few	TRBJ2-7	16	TRBV15	.	TGTGCCACCAGCAGAGATCTGGGCGGGGTCTCCTACGAGCAGTACTTC	CATSRDLGGVSYEQYF
many	TRBJ2-2	17	TRBV7-6	.	TGTGCCAGCAGCCCCGGGACTGCCAAGAGAAGGACCGGGGAGCTGTTTTTT	CASSPGTAKRRTGELFF
.	TRBJ2-5	15	TRBV4-1	.	TGCGCCAGCAGCCAAGATCTGGACTTTCAAGAGACCCAGTACTTC	CASSQDLDFQETQYF
.	TRBJ2-5	14	TRBV11-2	TRBD1	TGTGCCAGCAGCTTAAGAACAGGGGCGGAGACCCAGTACTTC	CASSLRTGAETQYF
.	TRBJ2-4	14	TRBV12-3/TRBV12-4	TRBD1	TGTGCCAGCAGCAGGGCAGGGGGCGTTAGCATTCAGTACTTC	CASSRAGGVSIQYF
.	TRBJ2-7	15	TRBV12-3/TRBV12-4	.	TGTGCCAGCAGTCCCAGTTGGGGGGCCTCCTACGAGCAGTACTTC	CASSPSWGASYEQYF
few	TRBJ1-5	15	TRBV6-1	.	TGTGCCAGCAGGGAAACAGGGATTTGGGGTCAGCCCCAGCATTTT	CASRETGIWGQPQHF